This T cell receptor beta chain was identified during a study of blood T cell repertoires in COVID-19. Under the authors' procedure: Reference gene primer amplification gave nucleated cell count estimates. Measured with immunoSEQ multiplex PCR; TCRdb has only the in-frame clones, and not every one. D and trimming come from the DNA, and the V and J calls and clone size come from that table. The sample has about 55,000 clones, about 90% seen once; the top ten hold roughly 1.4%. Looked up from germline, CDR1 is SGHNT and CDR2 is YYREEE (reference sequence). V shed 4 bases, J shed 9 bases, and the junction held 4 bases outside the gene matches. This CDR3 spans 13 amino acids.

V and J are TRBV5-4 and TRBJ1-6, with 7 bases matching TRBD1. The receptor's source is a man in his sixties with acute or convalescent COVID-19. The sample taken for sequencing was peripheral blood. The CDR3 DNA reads TGTGCCAGCAGCCCTAACAGGGGTTCACCCCTCCACTTT. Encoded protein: CASSPNRGSPLHF. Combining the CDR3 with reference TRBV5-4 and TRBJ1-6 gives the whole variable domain ETGVTQSPTHLIKTRGQQVTLRCSSQSGHNTVSWYQQALGQGPQFIFQYYREEENGRGNFPPRFSGLQFPNYSSELNVNALELDDSALYLCASSPNRGSPLHFGNGTRLTVT.